This T cell receptor beta chain was identified in a study of T cells after yellow fever vaccination. General study results and limits: The secondary response showed a weaker magnitude and a faster peak, day 5 versus 15. A small proportion of clonotypes was detected in both the CD4 and CD8 compartments. Abundant bulk-population clonotypes could contaminate the FACS-sorted repertoires.

The table lists this clonotype with a few counts. Antigen: not known. TCRdb re-called the 5' RACE reads through MiXCR, storing one row per CDR3 protein. This table has hundreds of thousands of distinct CDR3 sequences, around an eighth appearing once. Germline V gene sequence: CDR1 MNHEY, CDR2 SVGEGT. Trimming removed 7 bases from V and 1 base from J, with 11 bases in between. This CDR3 is 15 amino acids long. The receptor was isolated from a man aged 25-45 years who received the YFV17D yellow fever vaccine. The V call is TRBV6-2 or TRBV6-3, the J call TRBJ2-6, with D maybe TRBD2 (6 bases). The input for sequencing was PBMCs, taken on the day of the yellow fever booster vaccination. The CDR3 spells CASTLGGSGANVLTF. The DNA for the CDR3 is TGTGCCAGCACCCTTGGAGGGTCTGGGGCCAACGTCCTGACTTTC.